This paragraph reports one T cell receptor beta chain. It has no known antigen specificity. Base qualities were left out, and no much larger clone turns up one base away. The meaning of the sample's treatment or condition label: in vitro stimulation with specific CMV peptide epitopes to enrich CMV-specific T cells. These data originate in a study of T cell repertoires in cytomegalovirus infection (dated 2019 in TCRdb). About the full investigation: Peptide stimulations targeted recently identified HLA-C-restricted CMV epitopes, whose presentation resists viral immunomodulation, together with well-studied HLA-B-restricted epitopes. Donor HLA type was relevant to the analysis, as public TCR beta signatures indicated carriage of CMV infection together with the matching HLA type. The paper's findings and limits, for the study overall: In both this cohort and an independent cohort of several hundred donors, the cumulative frequency of public TCR beta family members distinguished carriers of CMV infection plus the relevant HLA type. The ex vivo response was dominated by HLA-C-restricted CMV-specific TCR beta clonotypes, which also provided the single most frequent clonotype in two of eight donors.

The reads were generated on an Illumina HiSeq 1500. Starting from the raw public reads, TCRdb applied fastp trimming at Q25, assembled clones with MiXCR and retained in-frame beta chains. Records with the same CDR3 protein are collapsed into one entry carrying the most frequent genes and DNA. Counted in this sample were hundreds of thousands of distinct CDR3 sequences; 30% to 40% of them appeared once. The ten largest clones capture over 15% of the sample. The origin of this receptor is a human donor in good health (CMV status not recorded). Some clones in this sample may be carry-over from other donors' samples. The starting material was cultured PBMCs, obtained from culture after CMV antigen stimulation.

The nucleotides are TGTGCCAGCACCCTCAGACTAGCGGGGGCCCCGAGGTACTTC. The encoded protein is CASTLRLAGAPRYF. The V gene is TRBV12-3 or TRBV12-4 and the J gene is TRBJ2-7; 12 bases in the junction line up with TRBD2. V and J are trimmed by 7 bases and 12 bases, and the gene matches miss 13 bases of the junction. The CDR3 runs 14 amino acids, cysteine and phenylalanine included. Only the CDR3 DNA stays, 42 bases, in frame from base 1.